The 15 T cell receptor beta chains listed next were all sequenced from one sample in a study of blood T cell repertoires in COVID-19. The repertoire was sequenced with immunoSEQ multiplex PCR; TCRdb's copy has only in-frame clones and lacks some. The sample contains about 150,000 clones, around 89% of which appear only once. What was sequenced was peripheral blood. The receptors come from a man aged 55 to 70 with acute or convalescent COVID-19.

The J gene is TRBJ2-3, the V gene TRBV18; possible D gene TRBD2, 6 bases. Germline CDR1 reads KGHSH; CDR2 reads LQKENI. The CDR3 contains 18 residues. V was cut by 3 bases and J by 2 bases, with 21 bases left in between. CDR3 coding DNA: TGTGCCAGCTCACCGGAATTATTAAGGCGGGGTAACACAGATACGCAGTATTTT. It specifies CASSPELLRRGNTDTQYF.

This chain's CDR3 is CSASGELETQYF. The CDR3 DNA sequence: TGCAGTGCTAGTGGAGAACTAGAGACCCAGTACTTC. V usage is TRBV20-1 and J usage is TRBJ2-5, with no clear D. CDR1 and CDR2 (germline): DFQATT, SNEGSKA (reference sequence). V gave up 3 bases and J gave up 4 bases, with 9 bases separating them. The CDR3 is 12 amino acids.

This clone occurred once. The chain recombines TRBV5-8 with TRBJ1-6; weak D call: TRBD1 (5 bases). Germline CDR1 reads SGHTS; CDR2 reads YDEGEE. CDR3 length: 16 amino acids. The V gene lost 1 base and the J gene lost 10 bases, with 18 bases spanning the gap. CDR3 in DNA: TGTGCCAGCAGCTTGTCGACAGAGCCCGGGGGATCACCCCTCCACTTT. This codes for CASSLSTEPGGSPLHF.

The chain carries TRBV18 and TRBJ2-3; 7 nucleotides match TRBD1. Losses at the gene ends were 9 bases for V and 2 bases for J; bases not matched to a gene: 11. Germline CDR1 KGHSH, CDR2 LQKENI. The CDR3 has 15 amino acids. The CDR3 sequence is CARQASGQTTDTQYF. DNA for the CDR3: TGTGCCAGACAGGCGTCGGGACAGACCACAGATACGCAGTATTTT. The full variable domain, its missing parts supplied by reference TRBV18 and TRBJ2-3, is NAGVMQNPRHLVRRRGQEARLRCSPMKGHSHVYWYRQLPEEGLKFMVYLQKENIIDESGMPKERFSAEFPKEGPSILRIQQVVRGDSAAYFCARQASGQTTDTQYFGPGTRLTVL.

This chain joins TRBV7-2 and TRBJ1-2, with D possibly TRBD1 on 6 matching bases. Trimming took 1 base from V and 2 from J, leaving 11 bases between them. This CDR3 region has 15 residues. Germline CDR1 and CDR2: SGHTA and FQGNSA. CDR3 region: CASSLVRGQNYGYTF. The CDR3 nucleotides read TGTGCCAGCAGCTTAGTCCGTGGACAGAACTATGGCTACACCTTC.

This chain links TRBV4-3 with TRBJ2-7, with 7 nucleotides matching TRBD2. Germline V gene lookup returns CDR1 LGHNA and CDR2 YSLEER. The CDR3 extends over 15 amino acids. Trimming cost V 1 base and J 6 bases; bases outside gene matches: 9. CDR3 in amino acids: CASSQVLGREGEQYF. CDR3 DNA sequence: TGCGCCAGCAGCCAAGTCCTGGGCAGGGAGGGCGAGCAGTACTTC.

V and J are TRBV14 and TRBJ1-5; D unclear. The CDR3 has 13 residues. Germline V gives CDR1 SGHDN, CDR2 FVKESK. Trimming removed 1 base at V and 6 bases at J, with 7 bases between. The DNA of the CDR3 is TGTGCCAGCAGCCAAGGTTCTAGTCAGCCCCAGCATTTT. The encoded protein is CASSQGSSQPQHF.

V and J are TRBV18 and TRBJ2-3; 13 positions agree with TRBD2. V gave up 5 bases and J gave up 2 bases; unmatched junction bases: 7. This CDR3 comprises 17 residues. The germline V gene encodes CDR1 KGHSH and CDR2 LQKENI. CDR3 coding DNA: TGTGCCAGCTCAGGACGTGGGACTAGCGGGGCCACAGATACGCAGTATTTT. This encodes CASSGRGTSGATDTQYF.

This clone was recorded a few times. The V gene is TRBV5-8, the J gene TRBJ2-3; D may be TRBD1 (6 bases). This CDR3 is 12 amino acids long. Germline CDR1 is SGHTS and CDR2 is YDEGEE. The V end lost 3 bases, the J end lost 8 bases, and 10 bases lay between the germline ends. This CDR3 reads CASSSRQVTQYF. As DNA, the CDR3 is TGTGCCAGCAGCTCGAGACAGGTTACGCAGTATTTT.

The CDR3 nucleotides are TGTGCCAGCTCGCCTACAGGGGGACAGCCCCAGCATTTT. Its protein is CASSPTGGQPQHF. The V call is TRBV18, the J call TRBJ1-5; the match to TRBD1 covers 8 bases. Germline CDR1 is KGHSH and CDR2 is LQKENI. CDR3 length: 13 amino acids. The junction had 5 bases not matched to a gene; V was cut back by 6 bases and J by 7 bases.

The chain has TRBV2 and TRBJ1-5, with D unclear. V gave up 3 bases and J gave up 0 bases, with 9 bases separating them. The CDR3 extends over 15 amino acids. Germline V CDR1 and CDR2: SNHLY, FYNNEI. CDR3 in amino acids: CASSENSYSNQPQHF. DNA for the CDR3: TGTGCCAGCAGTGAGAACAGCTATAGCAATCAGCCCCAGCATTTT.

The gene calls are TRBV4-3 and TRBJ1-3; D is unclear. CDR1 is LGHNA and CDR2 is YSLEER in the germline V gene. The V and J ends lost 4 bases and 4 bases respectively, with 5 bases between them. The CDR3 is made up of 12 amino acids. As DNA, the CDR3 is TGCGCCAGCAGCCCCTCCGGAAACACCATATATTTT. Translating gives CASSPSGNTIYF.

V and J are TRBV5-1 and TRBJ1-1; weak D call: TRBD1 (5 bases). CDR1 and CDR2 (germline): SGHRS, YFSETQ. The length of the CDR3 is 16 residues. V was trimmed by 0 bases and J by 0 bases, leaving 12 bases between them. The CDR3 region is CASSLVAGIMNTEAFF. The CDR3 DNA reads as TGCGCCAGCAGCTTGGTGGCAGGGATAATGAACACTGAAGCTTTCTTT. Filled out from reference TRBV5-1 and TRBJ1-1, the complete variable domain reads KAGVTQTPRYLIKTRGQQVTLSCSPISGHRSVSWYQQTPGQGLQFLFEYFSETQRNKGNFPGRFSGRQFSNSRSEMNVSTLELGDSALYLCASSLVAGIMNTEAFFGQGTRLTVV.

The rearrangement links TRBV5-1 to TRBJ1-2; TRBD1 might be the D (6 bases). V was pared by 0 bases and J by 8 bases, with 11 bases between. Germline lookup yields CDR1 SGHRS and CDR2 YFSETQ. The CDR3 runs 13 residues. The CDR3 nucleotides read TGCGCCAGCAGCTTGGAACAGGGTGGCGGCTACACCTTC. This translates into CASSLEQGGGYTF.

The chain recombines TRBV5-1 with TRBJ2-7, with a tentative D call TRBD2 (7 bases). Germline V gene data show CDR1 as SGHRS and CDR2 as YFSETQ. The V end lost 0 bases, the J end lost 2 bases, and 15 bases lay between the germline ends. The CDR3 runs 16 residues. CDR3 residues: CASSLAHGGGAYEQYF. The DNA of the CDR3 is TGCGCCAGCAGCTTGGCCCATGGAGGGGGGGCCTACGAGCAGTACTTC.